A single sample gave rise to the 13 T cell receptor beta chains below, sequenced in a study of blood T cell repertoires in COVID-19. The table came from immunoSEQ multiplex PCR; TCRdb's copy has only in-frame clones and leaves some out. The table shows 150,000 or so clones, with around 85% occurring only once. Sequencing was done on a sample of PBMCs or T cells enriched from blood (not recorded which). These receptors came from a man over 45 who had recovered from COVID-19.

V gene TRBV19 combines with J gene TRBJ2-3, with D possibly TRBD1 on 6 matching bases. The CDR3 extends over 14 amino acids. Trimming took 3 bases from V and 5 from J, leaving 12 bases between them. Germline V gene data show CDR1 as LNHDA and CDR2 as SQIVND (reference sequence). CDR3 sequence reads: CASSIMGAGDTQYF. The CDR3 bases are TGTGCCAGTAGTATCATGGGGGCGGGAGATACGCAGTATTTT.

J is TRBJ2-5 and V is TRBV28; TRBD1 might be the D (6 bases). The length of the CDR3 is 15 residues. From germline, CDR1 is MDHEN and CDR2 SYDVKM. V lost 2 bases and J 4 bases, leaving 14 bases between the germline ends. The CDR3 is CASSLPTGSRETQYF. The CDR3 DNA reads TGTGCCAGCAGTTTACCTACAGGGTCCCGAGAGACCCAGTACTTC. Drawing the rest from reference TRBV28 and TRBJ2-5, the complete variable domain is DVKVTQSSRYLVKRTGEKVFLECVQDMDHENMFWYRQDPGLGLRLIYFSYDVKMKEKGDIPEGYSVSREKKERFSLILESASTNQTSMYLCASSLPTGSRETQYFGPGTRLLVL.

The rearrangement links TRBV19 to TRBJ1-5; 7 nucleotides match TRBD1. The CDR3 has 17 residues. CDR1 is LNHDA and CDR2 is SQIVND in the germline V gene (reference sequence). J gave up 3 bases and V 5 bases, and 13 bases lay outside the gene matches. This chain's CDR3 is CASSSSRQGWDNQPQHF. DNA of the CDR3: TGTGCCAGTAGTTCCTCCAGACAGGGCTGGGACAATCAGCCCCAGCATTTT. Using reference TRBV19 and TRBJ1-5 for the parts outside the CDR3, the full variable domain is DGGITQSPKYLFRKEGQNVTLSCEQNLNHDAMYWYRQDPGQGLRLIYYSQIVNDFQKGDIAEGYSVSREKKESFPLTVTSAQKNPTAFYLCASSSSRQGWDNQPQHFGDGTRLSIL.

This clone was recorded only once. This chain's CDR3 is CASSRTGYDSPLHF. The CDR3 region has the DNA TGTGCCAGCAGCCGGACAGGGTACGATTCACCCCTCCACTTT. The rearrangement joins TRBV5-8 to TRBJ1-6; 8 bases match TRBD1. V shed 4 bases, J shed 8 bases, and the junction held 5 bases outside the gene matches. The germline V gene encodes CDR1 SGHTS and CDR2 YDEGEE. This CDR3 has 14 amino acids.

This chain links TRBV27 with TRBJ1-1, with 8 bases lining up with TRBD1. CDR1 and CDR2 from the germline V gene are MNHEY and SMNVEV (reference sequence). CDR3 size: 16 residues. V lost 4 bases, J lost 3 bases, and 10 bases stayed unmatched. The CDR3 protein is CASSSSRGLGYTEAFF. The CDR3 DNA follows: TGTGCCAGCAGTTCCTCCAGGGGGCTGGGATACACTGAAGCTTTCTTT.

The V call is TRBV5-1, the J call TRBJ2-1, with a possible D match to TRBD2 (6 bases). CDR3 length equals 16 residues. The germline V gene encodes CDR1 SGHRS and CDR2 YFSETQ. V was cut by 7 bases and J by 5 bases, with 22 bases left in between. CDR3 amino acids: CASGTRGSTHHNEQFF. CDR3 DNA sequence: TGCGCCAGCGGAACCCGGGGGTCAACCCACCACAATGAGCAGTTCTTC.

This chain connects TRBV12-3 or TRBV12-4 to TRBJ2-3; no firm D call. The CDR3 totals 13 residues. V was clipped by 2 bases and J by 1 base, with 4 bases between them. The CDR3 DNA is TGTGCCAGCAGTTTAATCGGCACAGATACGCAGTATTTT. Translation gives CASSLIGTDTQYF.

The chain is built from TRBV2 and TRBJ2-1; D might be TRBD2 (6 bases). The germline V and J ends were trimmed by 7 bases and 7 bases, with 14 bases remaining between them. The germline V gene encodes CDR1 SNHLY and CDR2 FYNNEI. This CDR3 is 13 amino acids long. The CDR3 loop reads CASNRDSLNEQFF. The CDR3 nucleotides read TGTGCCAGCAACCGGGACTCCTTAAATGAGCAGTTCTTC.

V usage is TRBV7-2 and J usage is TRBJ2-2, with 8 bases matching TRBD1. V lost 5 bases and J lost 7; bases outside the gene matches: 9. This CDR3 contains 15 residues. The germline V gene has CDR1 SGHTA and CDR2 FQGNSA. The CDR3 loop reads CASSLTGQAHGELFF. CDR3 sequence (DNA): TGTGCCAGCAGCCTCACGGGACAGGCTCACGGGGAGCTGTTTTTT.

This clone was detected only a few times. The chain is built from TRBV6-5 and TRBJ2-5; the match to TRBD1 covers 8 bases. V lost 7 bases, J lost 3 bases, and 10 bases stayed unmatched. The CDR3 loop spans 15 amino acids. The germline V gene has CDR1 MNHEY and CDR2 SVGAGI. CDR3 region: CASTPSDRVKETQYF. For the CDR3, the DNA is TGTGCCAGCACGCCGTCGGACAGGGTCAAAGAGACCCAGTACTTC.

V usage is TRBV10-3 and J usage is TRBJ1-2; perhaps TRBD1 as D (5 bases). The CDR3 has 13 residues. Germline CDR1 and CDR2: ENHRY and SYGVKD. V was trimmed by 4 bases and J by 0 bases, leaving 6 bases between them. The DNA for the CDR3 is TGTGCCATCAGTGGGGACTCTAACTATGGCTACACCTTC. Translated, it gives CAISGDSNYGYTF.

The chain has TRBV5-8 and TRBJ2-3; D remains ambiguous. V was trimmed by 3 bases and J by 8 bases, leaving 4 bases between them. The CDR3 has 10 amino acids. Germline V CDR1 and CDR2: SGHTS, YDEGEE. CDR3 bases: TGTGCCAGCAGCTCTCGTACGCAGTATTTT. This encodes CASSSRTQYF.

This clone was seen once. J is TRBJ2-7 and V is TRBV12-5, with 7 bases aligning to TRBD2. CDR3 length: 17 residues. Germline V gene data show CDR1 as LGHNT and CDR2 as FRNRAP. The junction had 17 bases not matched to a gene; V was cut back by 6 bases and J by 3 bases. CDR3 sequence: CASGMGSAVGGDYEQYF. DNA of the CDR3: TGTGCTAGTGGCATGGGGTCGGCCGTGGGGGGGGACTACGAGCAGTACTTC.